This T cell receptor (beta chain) was identified during a study of blood T cell repertoires in COVID-19. Germline-derived CDR1 and CDR2 are LGHDT and YNNKEL (reference sequence). V was pared by 0 bases and J by 4 bases, with 16 bases between. The CDR3 consists of 17 residues. Libraries were prepared by immunoSEQ multiplex PCR; TCRdb keeps only in-frame clonotypes and omits some of them. The sample includes 350,000 to 400,000 clones, around 89% of them seen just once. The sequencing sample was made of peripheral blood. The V and J genes are TRBV3-1 (or the pseudogene TRBV3-2) and TRBJ1-3, with D unresolved. The origin of this receptor is a woman aged 25 to 39 with COVID-19, enrolled during active disease. CDR3 amino acids: CASSQDGVLYSGNTIYF. The CDR3 DNA reads as TGTGCCAGCAGCCAAGACGGAGTACTGTATTCGGGAAACACCATATATTTT.